The entry below describes one T cell receptor beta chain. The participants were between about 18 and 90 years old and came from about two dozen US areas. Recovery meant two consecutive negative NP/OP PCR tests, professional clearance, or resolved symptoms. Generated by immunoSEQ multiplex PCR, the TCRdb table keeps only in-frame clones and is missing some. The sample consists of 140,000 to 150,000 clones, approximately 78% of them appearing once. This sample is part of a study of blood T cell repertoires in COVID-19. Study details: Italy, Spain and the United States were the sources of the convalescent and acute COVID-19 samples.

The CDR3 sequence is 12 residues long. V shed 6 bases and J 4 bases; nucleotides not matched to a gene: 3. Germline assignment: CDR1 LNHDA and CDR2 SQIVND (reference sequence). J is TRBJ2-7 and V is TRBV19; 7 bases match TRBD1. The receptor was isolated from a woman in her fifties or sixties who had recovered from COVID-19. The sample comprised PBMCs or T cells enriched from blood (not recorded which). The DNA of the CDR3 is TGTGCCAGTAGCCAACAGGGGTACGAGCAGTACTTC. Encoded protein: CASSQQGYEQYF.